Below are 20 T cell receptor beta chains sequenced from a single sample in a study of response to subunit inactivated influenza vaccine. MiXCR, run by TCRdb on the RT-PCR reads, gives a single entry per CDR3 protein. The table lists about 800,000 distinct CDR3 sequences, around 21% of them singletons. Specimen: PBMCs from blood, collected 5 to 6 days after vaccination. Receptors were obtained from a man aged 45 to 65 who received an inactivated influenza vaccine.

The genes are TRBV14 and TRBJ2-3; D not resolved. Looked up from germline, CDR1 is SGHDN and CDR2 is FVKESK. CDR3 length: 10 residues. V was pared by 10 bases and J by 3 bases, with 5 bases between. Here the CDR3 reads CATPTDTQYF. DNA for the CDR3: TGTGCCACCCCGACAGATACGCAGTATTTT. Drawing the rest from reference TRBV14 and TRBJ2-3, the complete variable domain is EAGVTQFPSHSVIEKGQTVTLRCDPISGHDNLYWYRRVMGKEIKFLLHFVKESKQDESGMPNNRFLAERTGGTYSTLKVQPAELEDSGVYFCATPTDTQYFGPGTRLTVL.

In its sample, this clonotype was seen a few times. The genes are TRBV20-1 and TRBJ1-4; 7 positions match TRBD1. Per the germline V gene, CDR1 is DFQATT and CDR2 is SNEGSKA (reference sequence). This CDR3 comprises 16 residues. Trimming cost V 0 bases and J 3 bases; bases outside gene matches: 7. CDR3 in DNA: TGCAGTGCTAGAGACCCTAGGGGACAGCCTAATGAAAAACTGTTTTTT. Translating gives CSARDPRGQPNEKLFF.

V usage is TRBV5-1 and J usage is TRBJ2-1; TRBD1 matches 12 bases. Germline CDR1 reads SGHRS; CDR2 reads YFSETQ. The ends lost 1 base at V and 8 bases at J; junction bases unmatched: 4. This CDR3 spans 15 amino acids. For the CDR3, the DNA is TGCGCCAGCAGCTTGACCGGGACAGGGGGCGATGAGCAGTTCTTC. It is translated as CASSLTGTGGDEQFF.

The V gene is TRBV29-1, the J gene TRBJ2-5, with 10 bases that match TRBD1. Germline V gene sequence: CDR1 SQVTM, CDR2 ANQGSEA. The CDR3 spans 14 residues. After removal of 4 bases from V and 5 bases from J, the junction contained 7 bases not matched to a gene. The CDR3 region is CSVARDRGRETQYF. Here the CDR3 DNA reads TGCAGCGTTGCCCGGGACAGGGGCCGGGAGACCCAGTACTTC.

This clonotype was observed a handful of times. The DNA of the CDR3 is TGCGCCAGCAGCCAAGATACTTCGGAGACCCAGTACTTC. Amino acid sequence: CASSQDTSETQYF. The V and J genes are TRBV4-3 and TRBJ2-5; no reliable D call. The CDR3 has 13 amino acids. The germline V gene has CDR1 LGHNA and CDR2 YSLEER. V was clipped by 0 bases and J by 5 bases, with 7 bases between them.

V gene TRBV7-2 combines with J gene TRBJ2-7; no clear D. The length of the CDR3 is 14 residues. Germline-derived CDR1 and CDR2 are SGHTA and FQGNSA. V was shortened by 1 base and J by 0 bases, with 7 bases between the two germline ends. The CDR3 protein is CASSLEVYSYEQYF. The CDR3, as DNA: TGTGCCAGCAGCTTAGAAGTCTACTCCTACGAGCAGTACTTC.

This clonotype was seen a few times. This chain connects TRBV6-5 to TRBJ1-4; D is perhaps TRBD1 (5 bases). Trimming pared 1 base from V and 6 bases from J, leaving 6 bases between. Germline V gene sequence: CDR1 MNHEY, CDR2 SVGAGI. The CDR3 loop spans 13 amino acids. In DNA, the CDR3 is TGTGCCAGCAGTTACTTAGGGGATGAAAAACTGTTTTTT. Protein product: CASSYLGDEKLFF.

This clonotype came up a few times. The chain links TRBV9 to TRBJ1-4, with D maybe TRBD1 (6 bases). This CDR3 has 14 amino acids. Germline V CDR1 and CDR2: SGDLS, YYNGEE. V was trimmed by 0 bases and J by 5 bases, leaving 8 bases between them. CDR3 in amino acids: CASSVGGGNEKLFF. DNA of the CDR3: TGTGCCAGCAGCGTAGGAGGGGGAAATGAAAAACTGTTTTTT.

This chain joins TRBV5-1 and TRBJ2-4, with 9 bases aligning to TRBD2. CDR3 size: 17 residues. J lost 6 bases, V lost 0 bases, and 10 bases had no gene match. CDR1 and CDR2 (germline): SGHRS, YFSETQ. The CDR3 here is CASSLVRRGGAGNIQYF. The CDR3 DNA reads as TGCGCCAGCAGCTTGGTACGGCGGGGGGGCGCCGGAAACATTCAGTACTTC.

This clonotype was recorded only once. The J gene is TRBJ2-7, the V gene TRBV5-1, with TRBD1 matching over 9 bases. CDR3 length: 14 amino acids. Germline V gene sequence: CDR1 SGHRS, CDR2 YFSETQ. The V and J ends lost 4 bases and 6 bases, in that order; junction bases with no gene match: 8. Written as DNA, the CDR3 is TGCGCCAGCAGCGTATCGGGACAGGGACGCGAGCAGTACTTC. Translating gives CASSVSGQGREQYF.

This clonotype turned up a few times. V is TRBV5-1 and J is TRBJ2-1; 10 bases fit TRBD1. The germline gives CDR1 SGHRS, CDR2 YFSETQ. This CDR3 has 14 residues. The V and J ends lost 0 bases and 8 bases, in that order; junction bases with no gene match: 2. The CDR3 sequence: CASSLEDRGYEQFF. CDR3 bases: TGCGCCAGCAGCTTGGAGGACAGGGGGTATGAGCAGTTCTTC.

The rearrangement uses TRBV27 and TRBJ2-1; 7 bases match TRBD2. The V gene end was trimmed by 9 bases and the J gene end by 3 bases; junction bases not matched to a gene: 8. Per germline, CDR1 MNHEY and CDR2 SMNVEV (reference sequence). The CDR3 loop spans 14 amino acids. The CDR3: CARIIGTIYNEQFF. The CDR3 DNA reads TGTGCCAGGATCATAGGGACTATCTACAATGAGCAGTTCTTC.

This sequence joins TRBV4-3 and TRBJ1-3; no clear D. The CDR3 length is 14 residues. Germline values: CDR1 LGHNA, CDR2 YSLEER. V dropped 1 base and J dropped 5 bases, with 9 bases sitting between them. CDR3 in amino acids: CASSQGQWRNTIYF. The CDR3 nucleotides are TGCGCCAGCAGCCAAGGGCAATGGAGAAACACCATATATTTT.

This clonotype showed up just a few times. The rearrangement uses TRBV20-1 and TRBJ1-1; no reliable D call. Germline assignment: CDR1 DFQATT and CDR2 SNEGSKA (reference sequence). The CDR3 has 14 residues. With 0 bases removed from V and 2 bases from J, the gap between germline ends came to 10 bases. The CDR3 loop is CSAREGNPNTEAFF. The DNA of the CDR3 is TGCAGTGCTAGAGAAGGAAACCCTAACACTGAAGCTTTCTTT.

This clonotype has a handful of counts. This chain links TRBV5-6 with TRBJ2-3, with D perhaps TRBD1 (6 bases). The CDR3 contains 13 residues. V lost 2 bases to trimming and J lost 6 bases, with 10 bases between them. In germline, CDR1 is SGHDT, CDR2 YYEEEE. This CDR3 is CASSLLTGDTQYF. The CDR3 DNA follows: TGTGCCAGCAGCTTATTAACAGGGGATACGCAGTATTTT. The full variable domain, with the rest looked up from reference TRBV5-6 and TRBJ2-3, is DAGVTQSPTHLIKTRGQQVTLRCSPKSGHDTVSWYQQALGQGPQFIFQYYEEEERQRGNFPDRFSGHQFPNYSSELNVNALLLGDSALYLCASSLLTGDTQYFGPGTRLTVL.

This clonotype was observed a few times. V usage is TRBV20-1 and J usage is TRBJ1-6, with 7 bases that match TRBD1. Losses at the gene ends were 0 bases for V and 9 bases for J; bases not matched to a gene: 5. CDR1 and CDR2 (germline): DFQATT, SNEGSKA (reference sequence). CDR3 length: 14 residues. CDR3 nucleotides: TGCAGTGCTAGAGATCCCCAGGGGGTTTCACCCCTCCACTTT. This encodes CSARDPQGVSPLHF.

The CDR3 sequence: CSVDDGEDYGYTF. CDR3 bases: TGCAGCGTTGATGACGGGGAGGACTATGGCTACACCTTC. The chain is built from TRBV29-1 and TRBJ1-2; no clear D. CDR1 and CDR2 (germline): SQVTM, ANQGSEA. Trimming stripped 3 bases from V and 3 bases from J, with 11 bases between. CDR3 length equals 13 residues.

This chain uses TRBV12-3 or TRBV12-4 with TRBJ2-2; D possibly corresponds to TRBD1 (5 bases). The CDR3 loop spans 13 amino acids. V gave up 8 bases and J gave up 0 bases, with 7 bases separating them. The CDR3 sequence is CASGAPNTGELFF. For the CDR3, the DNA is TGTGCCAGCGGGGCCCCGAACACCGGGGAGCTGTTTTTT.

This clonotype was seen only a few times. This chain joins TRBV7-2 and TRBJ2-1; 7 bases are shared with TRBD1. Germline V gene sequence: CDR1 SGHTA, CDR2 FQGNSA. The CDR3 contains 16 residues. V shed 7 bases and J 4 bases; nucleotides not matched to a gene: 13. CDR3 residues: CASIERTKGAYNEQFF. CDR3 DNA: TGTGCCAGCATCGAACGCACTAAGGGGGCTTACAATGAGCAGTTCTTC.

This clonotype has a handful of counts. The rearrangement links TRBV18 to TRBJ2-1; perhaps TRBD2 as D (6 bases). V was trimmed by 3 bases and J by 5 bases, leaving 8 bases between them. Germline V gene data show CDR1 as KGHSH and CDR2 as LQKENI. This CDR3 comprises 13 residues. The CDR3 DNA follows: TGTGCCAGCTCACCGACTAGACACAATGAGCAGTTCTTC. This gives the protein CASSPTRHNEQFF.